This T cell receptor (beta chain) originates from a study of cytomegalovirus exposure and HLA in healthy donors. This PCR relied on a set of 60 Vbeta primers and 13 Jbeta primers. Data came from immunoSEQ multiplex PCR; TCRdb stores just in-frame clones and leaves some out. The sample contains just over 85,000 clones, more than 70% of which appear only once. V shed 4 bases, J shed 3 bases, and the junction held 4 bases outside the gene matches. CDR1 and CDR2 from the germline V gene are MNHNY and SVGAGI (reference sequence). CDR3 size: 14 residues. Healthy bone marrow donors formed the donor group. The sequenced sample was PBMCs. This clonotype originated in a man aged 35 to 55 in good health and CMV-seronegative. The J gene is TRBJ2-7, the V gene TRBV6-6, with 9 bases aligning to TRBD2. The CDR3 nucleotides are TGTGCCAGCAGTTCTAGCGGGGTCGACTACGAGCAGTACTTC. Residues: CASSSSGVDYEQYF.